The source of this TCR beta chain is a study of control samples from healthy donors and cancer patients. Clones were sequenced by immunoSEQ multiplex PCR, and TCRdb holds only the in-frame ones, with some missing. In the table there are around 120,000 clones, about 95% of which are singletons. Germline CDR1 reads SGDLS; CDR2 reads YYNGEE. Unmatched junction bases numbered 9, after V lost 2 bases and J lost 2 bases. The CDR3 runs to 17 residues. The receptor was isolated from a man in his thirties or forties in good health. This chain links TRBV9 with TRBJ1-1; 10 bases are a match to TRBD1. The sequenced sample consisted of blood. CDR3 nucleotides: TGTGCCAGCAGCGTGGGGGCCGGGACAGGGGTAAACACTGAAGCTTTCTTT. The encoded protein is CASSVGAGTGVNTEAFF.